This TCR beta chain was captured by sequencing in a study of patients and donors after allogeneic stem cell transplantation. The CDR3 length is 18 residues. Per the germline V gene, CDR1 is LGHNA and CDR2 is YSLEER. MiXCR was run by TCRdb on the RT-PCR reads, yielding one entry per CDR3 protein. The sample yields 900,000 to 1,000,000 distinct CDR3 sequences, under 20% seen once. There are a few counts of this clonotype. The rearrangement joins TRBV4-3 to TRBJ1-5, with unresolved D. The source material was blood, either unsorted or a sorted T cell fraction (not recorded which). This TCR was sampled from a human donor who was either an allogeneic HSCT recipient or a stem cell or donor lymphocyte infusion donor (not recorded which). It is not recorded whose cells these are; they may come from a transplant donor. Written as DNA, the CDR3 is TGCGCGACCCCTCGGCAGACCTCCCAATCAATTAGCAATCAGCCCCAGCATTTT. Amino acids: CATPRQTSQSISNQPQHF.